These 24 T cell receptor beta chains originate from one sample sequenced in a study of cytomegalovirus exposure and HLA in healthy donors. PCR used 60 Vbeta primers and 13 Jbeta primers. TCRdb's copy holds only in-frame clones and misses some; the assay was immunoSEQ multiplex PCR. The data hold more than 90,000 clones, with roughly 74% observed a single time. What was sequenced was PBMCs. The source is a woman aged 30 to 39 in good health and CMV-seronegative.

The chain combines TRBV6-1 with TRBJ1-2; 9 bases fit TRBD1. V was clipped by 6 bases and J by 4 bases; unmatched bases: 6. The CDR3 runs 14 residues. Germline V gene data show CDR1 as MNHNS and CDR2 as SASEGT. The DNA for the CDR3 is TGTGCCAGCAGACGACAGGGGGGAAGCTATGGCTACACCTTC. Its translation: CASRRQGGSYGYTF.

The chain links TRBV19 to TRBJ2-1; maybe TRBD1 (6 bases). This CDR3 is built from 10 residues. The V gene's germline CDR1 is LNHDA and CDR2 SQIVND (reference sequence). CDR3 sequence (DNA): TGTGCGACAGAAGGGGGTGAGCAGTTCTTC. As protein: CATEGGEQFF.

CDR3 coding DNA: TGTGCCAGCAGCTTAGCAGCGGGATGGACAGATACGCAGTATTTT. This codes for CASSLAAGWTDTQYF. This chain connects TRBV7-2 to TRBJ2-3; TRBD2 agrees at 7 bases. J lost 3 bases, V lost 0 bases, and 3 bases had no gene match. The germline gives CDR1 SGHTA, CDR2 FQGNSA. There are 15 residues in the CDR3.

The rearrangement uses TRBV5-1 and TRBJ2-3, with 12 bases identical to TRBD2. In germline, CDR1 is SGHRS, CDR2 YFSETQ. The CDR3 is 17 residues long. V trimming: 0 bases; J trimming: 4 bases; junction bases outside the gene matches: 6. The chain's CDR3 is CASSLASSGRASDTQYF. CDR3 in DNA: TGCGCCAGCAGCTTGGCTTCTAGCGGGAGGGCCTCAGATACGCAGTATTTT.

The gene calls are TRBV7-9 and TRBJ2-6; D is perhaps TRBD1 (6 bases). CDR3 size: 14 residues. V was clipped by 10 bases and J by 0 bases, with 10 bases between them. Germline loops: CDR1 SEHNR, CDR2 FQNEAQ (reference sequence). CDR3 sequence: CAIKDSSGANVLTF. The CDR3 DNA sequence: TGTGCCATCAAGGACAGCTCTGGGGCCAACGTCCTGACTTTC.

CDR3 residues: CASGRGHGRAEAFF. The CDR3 nucleotides read TGTGCCAGCGGCAGGGGGCATGGAAGGGCTGAAGCTTTCTTT. The gene calls are TRBV7-2 and TRBJ1-1, with 8 bases aligning to TRBD1. This CDR3 region has 14 residues. Looked up from germline, CDR1 is SGHTA and CDR2 is FQGNSA. The V and J ends lost 8 bases and 6 bases, in that order; junction bases with no gene match: 11.

The rearrangement joins TRBV27 to TRBJ1-1; 11 bases line up with TRBD1. From germline, CDR1 is MNHEY and CDR2 SMNVEV (reference sequence). V was clipped by 3 bases and J by 7 bases; unmatched bases: 7. This CDR3 spans 15 amino acids. CDR3 nucleotides: TGTGCCAGCAGTTTTGGACAGGGGGCTGATGGTGAAGCTTTCTTT. It translates to CASSFGQGADGEAFF.

This clone was counted a single time. The V call is TRBV7-6, the J call TRBJ1-1; TRBD1 might be the D (5 bases). The CDR3 is 13 amino acids. V was shortened by 5 bases and J by 3 bases, with 10 bases between the two germline ends. Germline V gene lookup returns CDR1 SGHVS and CDR2 FNYEAQ. The DNA of the CDR3 is TGTGCCAGCAGCGAACAGGAATACACTGAAGCTTTCTTT. Protein sequence: CASSEQEYTEAFF.

The chain has TRBV4-3 and TRBJ1-5; D is unclear. Germline V CDR1 and CDR2: LGHNA, YSLEER. Trimming removed 1 base from V and 0 bases from J, with 7 bases in between. The CDR3 loop spans 15 amino acids. CDR3 DNA sequence: TGCGCCAGCAGCCAAGGACACCTTAGCAATCAGCCCCAGCATTTT. It translates to CASSQGHLSNQPQHF.

This rearrangement joins TRBV18 to TRBJ1-1; D ambiguous. The germline CDR1 and CDR2 sequences are KGHSH and LQKENI. The CDR3 totals 15 residues. Trimming cost V 4 bases and J 0 bases, with 12 bases left between them. For the CDR3, the DNA is TGTGCCAGCTCACAGTCGGGATTAATGAACACTGAAGCTTTCTTT. Its protein product is CASSQSGLMNTEAFF.

The chain employs TRBV6-5 and TRBJ2-1; possible D gene TRBD1, 5 bases. Germline-derived CDR1 and CDR2 are MNHEY and SVGAGI. There are 16 residues in the CDR3. The germline V and J ends were trimmed by 2 bases and 1 base, with 12 bases remaining between them. CDR3 loop: CASSYGQGGSYNEQFF. In nucleotides, the CDR3 is TGTGCCAGCAGTTACGGGCAGGGTGGATCCTACAATGAGCAGTTCTTC.

The chain recombines TRBV30 with TRBJ1-4; D is unresolved. The CDR3 is made up of 15 amino acids. V shed 0 bases and J shed 5 bases, with 13 bases lying between them. Germline V gives CDR1 GTSNPN, CDR2 SVGIG (reference sequence). CDR3: CAWSVAIASNEKLFF. For the CDR3, the DNA is TGTGCCTGGAGTGTAGCTATAGCTTCCAATGAAAAACTGTTTTTT.

The gene calls are TRBV6-1 and TRBJ1-1; D gene ambiguous. This CDR3 has 14 amino acids. V was shortened by 2 bases and J by 0 bases, with 7 bases between the two germline ends. Germline V lookup: CDR1 MNHNS, CDR2 SASEGT. The CDR3 nucleotides read TGTGCCAGCAGTGAACCCGGTTTGAACACTGAAGCTTTCTTT. It encodes CASSEPGLNTEAFF.

This sequence joins TRBV6-6 and TRBJ2-3; tentative D call: TRBD2 (5 bases). The CDR3 extends over 13 amino acids. The V end was cut by 2 bases, the J end by 7 bases, with 10 bases between. Germline V gives CDR1 MNHNY, CDR2 SVGAGI (reference sequence). CDR3 bases: TGTGCCAGCAGTTACGACTACCAAAATACGCAGTATTTT. It yields the protein CASSYDYQNTQYF.

The chain carries TRBV5-1 and TRBJ1-2, with 7 nucleotides matching TRBD1. The CDR3 extends over 13 amino acids. Germline CDR1 reads SGHRS; CDR2 reads YFSETQ. The ends lost 3 bases at V and 3 bases at J; junction bases unmatched: 2. CDR3: CASSSDRDYGYTF. CDR3 DNA sequence: TGCGCCAGCAGCTCCGACAGGGACTATGGCTACACCTTC.

CDR3 residues: CASSLQGAGNTIYF. The CDR3 DNA is TGTGCCAGCAGTTTACAGGGTGCTGGAAACACCATATATTTT. V gene TRBV28 combines with J gene TRBJ1-3; TRBD1 is a possible D gene (5 bases). The germline V gene has CDR1 MDHEN and CDR2 SYDVKM. The CDR3 is 14 residues long. Trimming left V 2 bases short and J 2 bases short, with 7 bases between.

The chain joins TRBV19 to TRBJ1-2; no definite D call. CDR3 length: 13 amino acids. Germline V lookup: CDR1 LNHDA, CDR2 SQIVND (reference sequence). Trimming stripped 3 bases from V and 5 bases from J, with 10 bases between. The CDR3 coding sequence is TGTGCCAGTAGTATCCCTAGTGGATATGGCTACACCTTC. Protein sequence: CASSIPSGYGYTF.

CDR3 sequence: CAISDRGEKLFF. In DNA, the CDR3 is TGTGCCATCAGTGATCGGGGTGAAAAACTGTTTTTT. The chain has TRBV10-3 and TRBJ1-4, with D unclear. Germline V gene sequence: CDR1 ENHRY, CDR2 SYGVKD. This CDR3 has 12 residues. Trimming stripped 3 bases from V and 7 bases from J, with 6 bases between.

This rearrangement joins TRBV30 to TRBJ2-2, with TRBD2 identical over 8 bases. The CDR3 totals 17 residues. V shed 3 bases and J 5 bases; nucleotides not matched to a gene: 14. Per the germline V gene, CDR1 is GTSNPN and CDR2 is SVGIG (reference sequence). The CDR3 coding sequence is TGTGCCTGGAGGAACCTCTTTGCGGGAGGCGGAACCGGGGAGCTGTTTTTT. This gives the protein CAWRNLFAGGGTGELFF.

This chain links TRBV28 with TRBJ1-2, with a tentative D call TRBD1 (6 bases). Germline lookup yields CDR1 MDHEN and CDR2 SYDVKM. The CDR3 extends over 17 amino acids. The V end was cut by 6 bases, the J end by 4 bases, with 24 bases between. CDR3 loop: CASRSQGRGGDIYGYTF. The CDR3 bases are TGTGCCAGCAGGTCTCAGGGGAGGGGAGGGGATATCTATGGCTACACCTTC.

This sequence joins TRBV29-1 and TRBJ1-2; D remains unclear. V lost 4 bases to trimming and J lost 7 bases, with 13 bases between them. CDR3 length equals 12 residues. CDR1 is SQVTM and CDR2 is ANQGSEA in the germline V gene. Here the CDR3 DNA reads TGCAGCGTTGTAACTTGGGAGGGTGGCTACACCTTC. Translation: CSVVTWEGGYTF.

CDR3 nucleotide sequence: TGTGCCAGCAGCTTAGGAACAGATCATCAGCCCCAGCATTTT. Protein product: CASSLGTDHQPQHF. The chain links TRBV11-2 to TRBJ1-5; D unresolved. Germline loops: CDR1 SGHAT, CDR2 FQNNGV. The V end was cut by 1 base, the J end by 5 bases, with 9 bases between. The CDR3 covers 14 residues.

V usage is TRBV19 and J usage is TRBJ2-1; 9 bases agree with TRBD1. CDR3 length: 14 amino acids. CDR1 is LNHDA, CDR2 SQIVND, per germline (reference sequence). With V trimmed by 6 bases and J by 9 bases, 9 bases remained unmatched. The CDR3 protein is CASRPGTGLGEQFF. Written as DNA, the CDR3 is TGTGCCAGTAGACCCGGGACAGGGTTAGGTGAGCAGTTCTTC.

The DNA of the CDR3 is TGTGCCAGTAGTACGGACAGGAGGTACTACAATGAGCAGTTCTTC. Translated, it gives CASSTDRRYYNEQFF. V is TRBV19 and J is TRBJ2-1; TRBD1 matches 7 bases. Per germline, CDR1 LNHDA and CDR2 SQIVND (reference sequence). The ends lost 4 bases at V and 3 bases at J; junction bases unmatched: 6. This CDR3 comprises 15 residues.